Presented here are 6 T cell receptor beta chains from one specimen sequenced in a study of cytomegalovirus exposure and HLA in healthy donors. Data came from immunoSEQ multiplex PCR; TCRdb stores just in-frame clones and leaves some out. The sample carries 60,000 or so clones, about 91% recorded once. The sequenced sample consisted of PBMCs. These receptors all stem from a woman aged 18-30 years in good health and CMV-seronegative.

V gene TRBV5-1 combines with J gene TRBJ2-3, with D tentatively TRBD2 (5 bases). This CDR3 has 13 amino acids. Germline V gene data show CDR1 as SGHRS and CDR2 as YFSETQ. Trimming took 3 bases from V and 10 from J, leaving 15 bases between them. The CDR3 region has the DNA TGCGCCAGCAGCTCCGGGGATCAGTCCGCGCAGTATTTT. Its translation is CASSSGDQSAQYF.

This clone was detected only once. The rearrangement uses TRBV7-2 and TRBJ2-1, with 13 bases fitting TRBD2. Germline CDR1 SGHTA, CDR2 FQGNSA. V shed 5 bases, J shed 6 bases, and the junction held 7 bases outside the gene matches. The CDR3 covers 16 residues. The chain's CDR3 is CASSATSGRRGNEQFF. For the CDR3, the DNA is TGTGCCAGCAGCGCGACTAGCGGGAGGAGGGGCAATGAGCAGTTCTTC.

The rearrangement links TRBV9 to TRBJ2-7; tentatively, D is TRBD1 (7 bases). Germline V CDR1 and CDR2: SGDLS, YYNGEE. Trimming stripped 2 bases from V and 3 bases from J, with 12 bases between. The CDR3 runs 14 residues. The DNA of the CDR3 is TGTGCCAGCAGCGTTGACAGGGACTTCTACGAGCAGTACTTC. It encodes CASSVDRDFYEQYF.

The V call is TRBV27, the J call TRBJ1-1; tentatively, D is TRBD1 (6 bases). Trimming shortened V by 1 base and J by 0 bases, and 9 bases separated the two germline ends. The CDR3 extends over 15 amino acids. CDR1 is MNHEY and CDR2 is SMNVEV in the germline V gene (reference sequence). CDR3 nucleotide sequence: TGTGCCAGCAGTTTATACGCAGGGGTGAACACTGAAGCTTTCTTT. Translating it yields CASSLYAGVNTEAFF.

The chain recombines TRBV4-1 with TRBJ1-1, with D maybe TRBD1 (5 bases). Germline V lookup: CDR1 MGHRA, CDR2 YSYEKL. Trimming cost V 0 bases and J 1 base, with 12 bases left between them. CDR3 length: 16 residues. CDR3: CASSQEVGRANTEAFF. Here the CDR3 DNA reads TGCGCCAGCAGCCAAGAGGTGGGCAGGGCGAACACTGAAGCTTTCTTT.

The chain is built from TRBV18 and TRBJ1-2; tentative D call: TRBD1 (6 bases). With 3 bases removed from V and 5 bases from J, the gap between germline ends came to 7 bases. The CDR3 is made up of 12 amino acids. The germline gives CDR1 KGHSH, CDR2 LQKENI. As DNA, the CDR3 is TGTGCCAGCTCACCGGACAGATATGGCTACACCTTC. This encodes CASSPDRYGYTF.